These 11 T cell receptor beta chains share one sample of origin, sequenced in a study of shared clonotypes between healthy human individuals. In the naive CD8 group, cells lacked CD45RO and were positively selected for CCR7, so terminally differentiated effector memory CD45RA+ cells were left out. The data were produced by immunoSEQ multiplex PCR, yet TCRdb's version contains in-frame clones alone and is incomplete. The sample consists of roughly 2.1 million clones, roughly 91% of them appearing once. Sample: naive CD8+ T cells from PBMCs. The receptors stem from a man between 18 and 29 years old in good health. Some clones in this sample may be carry-over from other donors' samples.

The chain is built from TRBV7-9 and TRBJ2-7, with TRBD2 matching 8 bases. The CDR3 is 16 amino acids. Germline V gene lookup returns CDR1 SEHNR and CDR2 FQNEAQ (reference sequence). J gave up 2 bases and V 4 bases, and 10 bases lay outside the gene matches. The CDR3 bases are TGTGCCAGCAGCTCCAGCAGACTAGCGAATGCCTACGAGCAGTACTTC. Protein product: CASSSSRLANAYEQYF.

The chain carries TRBV30 and TRBJ2-3, with D unclear. The CDR3 is 12 residues long. The germline gives CDR1 GTSNPN, CDR2 SVGIG (reference sequence). V gave up 0 bases and J gave up 12 bases, with 13 bases separating them. DNA for the CDR3: TGTGCCTGGAGTGTCGTAGGGAACCTCCAGTATTTT. The encoded protein is CAWSVVGNLQYF.

CDR3 sequence: CASNTGGSEYF. For the CDR3, the DNA is TGTGCCAGCAACACCGGGGGTAGCGAGTACTTC. The V call is TRBV6-5, the J call TRBJ2-7; D may be TRBD2 (6 bases). This CDR3 region has 11 residues. In germline, CDR1 is MNHEY, CDR2 SVGAGI. V dropped 7 bases and J dropped 11 bases, with 15 bases sitting between them.

The chain carries TRBV19 and TRBJ1-5, with D tentatively TRBD1 (6 bases). V dropped 3 bases and J dropped 4 bases, with 13 bases sitting between them. The CDR3 runs 15 residues. CDR1 LNHDA and CDR2 SQIVND come from the germline V gene (reference sequence). The CDR3 DNA follows: TGTGCCAGTAGTATGCGGGGACACGGAAATCAGCCCCAGCATTTT. This encodes CASSMRGHGNQPQHF.

This sequence joins TRBV19 and TRBJ1-2; possible D gene TRBD1, 5 bases. The CDR3 runs to 12 residues. V dropped 5 bases and J dropped 6 bases, with 10 bases sitting between them. CDR1 and CDR2 (germline): LNHDA, SQIVND (reference sequence). CDR3 bases: TGTGCCAGTAGTGACATGGGGGATGGCTACACCTTC. Protein: CASSDMGDGYTF.

V and J are TRBV5-5 and TRBJ2-7, with D possibly TRBD1 on 6 matching bases. Trimming removed 1 base at V and 3 bases at J, with 11 bases between. Germline CDR1 is SGHKS and CDR2 is YYEKEE (reference sequence). The CDR3 consists of 14 residues. The DNA of the CDR3 is TGTGCCAGCAGCTTGCAGCAGGGGTTCTACGAGCAGTACTTC. Its translation is CASSLQQGFYEQYF. Drawing the rest from reference TRBV5-5 and TRBJ2-7, the complete variable domain is DAGVTQSPTHLIKTRGQQVTLRCSPISGHKSVSWYQQVLGQGPQFIFQYYEKEERGRGNFPDRFSARQFPNYSSELNVNALLLGDSALYLCASSLQQGFYEQYFGPGTRLTVT.

The V gene is TRBV7-3, the J gene TRBJ2-1, with a tentative D call TRBD2 (5 bases). Germline V lookup: CDR1 SGHTA, CDR2 FQGTGA. V was trimmed by 6 bases and J by 15 bases, leaving 18 bases between them. The CDR3 runs to 12 residues. The CDR3 loop is CASSLARGTTFF. CDR3 nucleotide sequence: TGTGCCAGCAGTTTGGCCCGGGGAACTACGTTCTTC.

This clone is a singleton in its sample. The V gene is TRBV28, the J gene TRBJ2-5; no reliable D call. The V and J ends lost 2 bases and 4 bases respectively, with 17 bases between them. The CDR3 extends over 16 amino acids. Germline V CDR1 and CDR2: MDHEN, SYDVKM. The CDR3 bases are TGTGCCAGCAGTTTAATCAATATCTTTTCGTCAGAGACCCAGTACTTC. It codes for CASSLINIFSSETQYF.

This chain connects TRBV6-1 to TRBJ1-2; 10 bases fit TRBD1. Trimming at V came to 7 bases and at J to 8 bases, leaving 10 bases not matched to a gene. Germline CDR1 reads MNHNS; CDR2 reads SASEGT. This CDR3 contains 14 residues. The CDR3 region is CASTPGQGLGGYTF. The CDR3 coding sequence is TGTGCCAGCACCCCGGGACAGGGGCTGGGAGGCTACACCTTC.

This clone was counted once. This chain connects TRBV28 to TRBJ2-7; 7 bases align to TRBD1. Germline V gives CDR1 MDHEN, CDR2 SYDVKM. The CDR3 is 14 amino acids. V gave up 3 bases and J gave up 7 bases; unmatched junction bases: 9. In nucleotides, the CDR3 is TGTGCCAGCAGTTTCATTGGGACAGCTGCGGAGCAGTACTTC. The encoded protein is CASSFIGTAAEQYF.

The V and J genes are TRBV29-1 and TRBJ2-5, with 9 bases matching TRBD1. The DNA end lines up better with TRBJ2-7; the J call may be wrong. Germline loops: CDR1 SQVTM, CDR2 ANQGSEA. The CDR3 is 14 amino acids. The chain's CDR3 is CSVDPGTGSYEQYF. The CDR3 DNA sequence: TGCAGCGTCGACCCCGGGACAGGGTCCTACGAGCAGTACTTC.